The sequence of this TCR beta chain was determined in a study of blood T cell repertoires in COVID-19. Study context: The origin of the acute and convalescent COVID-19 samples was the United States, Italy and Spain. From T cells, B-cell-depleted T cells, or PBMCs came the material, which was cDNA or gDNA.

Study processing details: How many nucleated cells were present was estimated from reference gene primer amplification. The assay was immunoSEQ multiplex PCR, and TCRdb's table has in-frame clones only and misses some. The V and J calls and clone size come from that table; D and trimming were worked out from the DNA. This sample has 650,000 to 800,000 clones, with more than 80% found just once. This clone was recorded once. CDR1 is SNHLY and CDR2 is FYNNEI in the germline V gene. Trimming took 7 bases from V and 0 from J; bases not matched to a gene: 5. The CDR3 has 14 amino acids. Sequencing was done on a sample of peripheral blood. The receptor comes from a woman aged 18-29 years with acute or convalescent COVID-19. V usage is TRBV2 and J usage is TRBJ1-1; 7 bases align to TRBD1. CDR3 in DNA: TGTGCCAGCATCGGCAGGGGGTTGAACACTGAAGCTTTCTTT. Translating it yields CASIGRGLNTEAFF.